This T cell receptor (beta chain) was sequenced for a study of cytomegalovirus exposure and HLA in healthy donors. About the research overall: A previous analysis identified 95 million to 140 million unique TCR beta sequences derived from 180 million or so T cells.

Details on this clone: The antigen remains unidentified.

General study findings and limits: There were reportedly fewer N-insertions in an Asian-associated ancestry cluster than the approximately 670-donor mean, in a later analysis.

Primers for the PCR totalled 60 Vbeta and 13 Jbeta. Method: immunoSEQ multiplex PCR; TCRdb's copy keeps in-frame clones and lacks some. This sample has roughly 250,000 clones, with around four fifths found just once. The CDR3 is 19 amino acids. Germline V lookup: CDR1 MNHEY, CDR2 SMNVEV (reference sequence). V lost 4 bases to trimming and J lost 1 base; unmatched junction nucleotides: 9. The gene calls are TRBV27 and TRBJ2-1, with 14 bases lining up with TRBD2. The clonotype originates from a middle-aged woman in good health and CMV-seropositive. Material: PBMCs. The chain's CDR3 is CASSSSGLAGDLSYNEQFF. CDR3 DNA: TGTGCCAGCAGTTCCTCGGGACTAGCGGGAGATCTTTCCTACAATGAGCAGTTCTTC.